This T cell receptor beta chain originates from a study of blood T cells in healthy people across ages. Whole-study findings and limits: Without sorted subsets, naive and antigen-experienced compartments could not be conclusively compared.

This clonotype was recorded at least ten times. The antigen is undetermined. Per germline, CDR1 MNHEY and CDR2 SVGEGT. Germline trimming cut 2 bases from V and 5 bases from J; bases unmatched to any gene: 3. The length of the CDR3 is 14 residues. A sample-barcoded 5' primer and a J-beta primer mix were used in a second PCR of roughly 7 to 11 cycles. MiXCR, applied by TCRdb to the 5' RACE reads, yields one record per CDR3 protein. The repertoire holds around 2 million distinct CDR3 sequences, with about two fifths as singletons. Input material: blood. The source is a human donor in good health. The rearrangement uses TRBV6-2 or TRBV6-3 and TRBJ2-1; 7 bases map to TRBD1. This chain's CDR3 is CASSYTGANNEQFF. In DNA, the CDR3 is TGTGCCAGCAGTTACACAGGGGCGAACAATGAGCAGTTCTTC.